Sequencing of this T cell receptor beta chain was carried out in a study of cytomegalovirus exposure and HLA in healthy donors. Study conclusions and caveats: Previously analyzed data showed that most TCR beta V segments were productive at a frequency of about 90% or about 30%.

CDR3 length: 14 residues. Trimming pared 4 bases from V and 11 bases from J, leaving 21 bases between. Germline V lookup: CDR1 SGDLS, CDR2 YYNGEE. In the case of this clone: Antigen: not known.

The study ran its PCR with 60 Vbeta and 13 Jbeta primers. Assay: immunoSEQ multiplex PCR; the TCRdb copy retains only in-frame clones and omits some. The sample spans some 80,000 clones; the ten largest clones claim roughly an eighth. The receptor was isolated from a man aged 50 or older in good health and CMV-seropositive. The chain has TRBV9 and TRBJ2-5, with D possibly matching TRBD1 (6 bases). The sequencing input was PBMCs. The CDR3 DNA reads TGTGCCAGCAGCCCAGAGCCCGGGTGGGGGCTTCAGTACTTC. It translates to CASSPEPGWGLQYF.